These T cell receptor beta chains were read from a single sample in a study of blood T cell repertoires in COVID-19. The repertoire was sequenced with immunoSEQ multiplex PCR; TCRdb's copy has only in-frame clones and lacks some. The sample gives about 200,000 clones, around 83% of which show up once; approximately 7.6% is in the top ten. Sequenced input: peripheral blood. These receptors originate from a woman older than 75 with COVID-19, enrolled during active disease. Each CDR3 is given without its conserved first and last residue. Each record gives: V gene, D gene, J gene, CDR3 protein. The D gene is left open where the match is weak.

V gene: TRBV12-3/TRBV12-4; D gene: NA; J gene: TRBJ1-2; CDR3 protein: ASSLREQGYT
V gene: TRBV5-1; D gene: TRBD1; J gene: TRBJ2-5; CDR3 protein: ASSLAGTGDETQY
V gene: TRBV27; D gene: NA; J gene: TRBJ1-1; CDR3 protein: ASRDTEVPNTEAF
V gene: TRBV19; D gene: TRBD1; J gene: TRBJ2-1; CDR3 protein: ASRGRGRQGAAYNEQF
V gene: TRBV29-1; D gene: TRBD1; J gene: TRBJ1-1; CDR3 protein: SVIKTGVGRSNREAF
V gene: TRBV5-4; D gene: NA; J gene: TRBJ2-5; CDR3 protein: ASSPGGLQKTETQY
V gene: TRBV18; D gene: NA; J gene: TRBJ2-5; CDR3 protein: ASSPTGFETQY
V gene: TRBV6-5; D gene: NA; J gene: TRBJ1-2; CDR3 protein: ASSSYRGGANYGYT
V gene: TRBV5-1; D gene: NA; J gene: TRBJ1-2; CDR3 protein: ASRSNYGYT
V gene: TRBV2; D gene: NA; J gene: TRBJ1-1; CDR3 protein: ASRGGRLGPNTEAF
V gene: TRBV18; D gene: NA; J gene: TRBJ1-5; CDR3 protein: ASSPNRGDQPQH
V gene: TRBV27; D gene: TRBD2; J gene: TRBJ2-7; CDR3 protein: ASSGYSGRPGSYEQY
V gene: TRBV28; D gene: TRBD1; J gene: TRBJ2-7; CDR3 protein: ASSLFRGTYEQY
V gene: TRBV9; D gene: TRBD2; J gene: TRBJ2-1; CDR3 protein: ASSPRLASEQF
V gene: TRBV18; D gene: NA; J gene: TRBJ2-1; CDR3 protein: ASSRGLHNEQF
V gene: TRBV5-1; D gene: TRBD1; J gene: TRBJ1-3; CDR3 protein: ASSLSGTGYSGNTIY
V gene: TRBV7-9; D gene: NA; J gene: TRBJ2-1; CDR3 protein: ASSRLEEQF
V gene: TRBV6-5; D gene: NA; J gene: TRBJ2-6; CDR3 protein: ASSYQGGSGANVLT
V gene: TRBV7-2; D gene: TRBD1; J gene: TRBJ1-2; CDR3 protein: ASSPGGVNYGYT
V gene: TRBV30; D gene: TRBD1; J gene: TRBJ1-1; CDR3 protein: AWSSPVVRDSRAAF
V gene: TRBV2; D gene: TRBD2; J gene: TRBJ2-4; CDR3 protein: ASSEEASGVAIQY
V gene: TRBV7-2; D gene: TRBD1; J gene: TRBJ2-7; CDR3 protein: ASSSGTGDYEQY
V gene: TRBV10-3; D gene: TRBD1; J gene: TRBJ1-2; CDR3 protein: AISRDSYGYT
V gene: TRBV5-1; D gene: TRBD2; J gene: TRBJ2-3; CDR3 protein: ASSFTSGSDTQY
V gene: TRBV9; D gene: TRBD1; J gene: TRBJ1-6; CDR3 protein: ASSPRTGNSPLH
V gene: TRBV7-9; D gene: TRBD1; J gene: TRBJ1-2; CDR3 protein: ASSLRGGEGYT
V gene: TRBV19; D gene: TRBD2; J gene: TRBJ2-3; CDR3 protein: ASSPPASGRSRTDTQY
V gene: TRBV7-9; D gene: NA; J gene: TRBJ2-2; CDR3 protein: ASSLGTNTGELF